The clone carrying this T cell receptor beta chain has just one count. This specimen belongs to a study of T cell responses to AZD1222 COVID-19 vaccine. Produced via immunoSEQ multiplex PCR; TCRdb's table is partial and in-frame only. Here the sample spans approximately 120,000 clones, about 88% being singletons. V dropped 0 bases and J dropped 4; count of bases not matched to a gene: 9. Looked up from germline, CDR1 is LGHDT and CDR2 is YNNKEL (reference sequence). The CDR3 consists of 18 residues. The chain combines TRBV3-1 (or the pseudogene TRBV3-2) with TRBJ2-4, with 10 bases aligning to TRBD2. The sequencing used peripheral blood, collected on day 0 of AZD1222 vaccination. This clonotype originated in an adult in good health. The CDR3 region has the DNA TGTGCCAGCAGCCAAGATCTCCTAGCGGGGGTACTTAAAAACATTCAGTACTTC. Protein: CASSQDLLAGVLKNIQYF.